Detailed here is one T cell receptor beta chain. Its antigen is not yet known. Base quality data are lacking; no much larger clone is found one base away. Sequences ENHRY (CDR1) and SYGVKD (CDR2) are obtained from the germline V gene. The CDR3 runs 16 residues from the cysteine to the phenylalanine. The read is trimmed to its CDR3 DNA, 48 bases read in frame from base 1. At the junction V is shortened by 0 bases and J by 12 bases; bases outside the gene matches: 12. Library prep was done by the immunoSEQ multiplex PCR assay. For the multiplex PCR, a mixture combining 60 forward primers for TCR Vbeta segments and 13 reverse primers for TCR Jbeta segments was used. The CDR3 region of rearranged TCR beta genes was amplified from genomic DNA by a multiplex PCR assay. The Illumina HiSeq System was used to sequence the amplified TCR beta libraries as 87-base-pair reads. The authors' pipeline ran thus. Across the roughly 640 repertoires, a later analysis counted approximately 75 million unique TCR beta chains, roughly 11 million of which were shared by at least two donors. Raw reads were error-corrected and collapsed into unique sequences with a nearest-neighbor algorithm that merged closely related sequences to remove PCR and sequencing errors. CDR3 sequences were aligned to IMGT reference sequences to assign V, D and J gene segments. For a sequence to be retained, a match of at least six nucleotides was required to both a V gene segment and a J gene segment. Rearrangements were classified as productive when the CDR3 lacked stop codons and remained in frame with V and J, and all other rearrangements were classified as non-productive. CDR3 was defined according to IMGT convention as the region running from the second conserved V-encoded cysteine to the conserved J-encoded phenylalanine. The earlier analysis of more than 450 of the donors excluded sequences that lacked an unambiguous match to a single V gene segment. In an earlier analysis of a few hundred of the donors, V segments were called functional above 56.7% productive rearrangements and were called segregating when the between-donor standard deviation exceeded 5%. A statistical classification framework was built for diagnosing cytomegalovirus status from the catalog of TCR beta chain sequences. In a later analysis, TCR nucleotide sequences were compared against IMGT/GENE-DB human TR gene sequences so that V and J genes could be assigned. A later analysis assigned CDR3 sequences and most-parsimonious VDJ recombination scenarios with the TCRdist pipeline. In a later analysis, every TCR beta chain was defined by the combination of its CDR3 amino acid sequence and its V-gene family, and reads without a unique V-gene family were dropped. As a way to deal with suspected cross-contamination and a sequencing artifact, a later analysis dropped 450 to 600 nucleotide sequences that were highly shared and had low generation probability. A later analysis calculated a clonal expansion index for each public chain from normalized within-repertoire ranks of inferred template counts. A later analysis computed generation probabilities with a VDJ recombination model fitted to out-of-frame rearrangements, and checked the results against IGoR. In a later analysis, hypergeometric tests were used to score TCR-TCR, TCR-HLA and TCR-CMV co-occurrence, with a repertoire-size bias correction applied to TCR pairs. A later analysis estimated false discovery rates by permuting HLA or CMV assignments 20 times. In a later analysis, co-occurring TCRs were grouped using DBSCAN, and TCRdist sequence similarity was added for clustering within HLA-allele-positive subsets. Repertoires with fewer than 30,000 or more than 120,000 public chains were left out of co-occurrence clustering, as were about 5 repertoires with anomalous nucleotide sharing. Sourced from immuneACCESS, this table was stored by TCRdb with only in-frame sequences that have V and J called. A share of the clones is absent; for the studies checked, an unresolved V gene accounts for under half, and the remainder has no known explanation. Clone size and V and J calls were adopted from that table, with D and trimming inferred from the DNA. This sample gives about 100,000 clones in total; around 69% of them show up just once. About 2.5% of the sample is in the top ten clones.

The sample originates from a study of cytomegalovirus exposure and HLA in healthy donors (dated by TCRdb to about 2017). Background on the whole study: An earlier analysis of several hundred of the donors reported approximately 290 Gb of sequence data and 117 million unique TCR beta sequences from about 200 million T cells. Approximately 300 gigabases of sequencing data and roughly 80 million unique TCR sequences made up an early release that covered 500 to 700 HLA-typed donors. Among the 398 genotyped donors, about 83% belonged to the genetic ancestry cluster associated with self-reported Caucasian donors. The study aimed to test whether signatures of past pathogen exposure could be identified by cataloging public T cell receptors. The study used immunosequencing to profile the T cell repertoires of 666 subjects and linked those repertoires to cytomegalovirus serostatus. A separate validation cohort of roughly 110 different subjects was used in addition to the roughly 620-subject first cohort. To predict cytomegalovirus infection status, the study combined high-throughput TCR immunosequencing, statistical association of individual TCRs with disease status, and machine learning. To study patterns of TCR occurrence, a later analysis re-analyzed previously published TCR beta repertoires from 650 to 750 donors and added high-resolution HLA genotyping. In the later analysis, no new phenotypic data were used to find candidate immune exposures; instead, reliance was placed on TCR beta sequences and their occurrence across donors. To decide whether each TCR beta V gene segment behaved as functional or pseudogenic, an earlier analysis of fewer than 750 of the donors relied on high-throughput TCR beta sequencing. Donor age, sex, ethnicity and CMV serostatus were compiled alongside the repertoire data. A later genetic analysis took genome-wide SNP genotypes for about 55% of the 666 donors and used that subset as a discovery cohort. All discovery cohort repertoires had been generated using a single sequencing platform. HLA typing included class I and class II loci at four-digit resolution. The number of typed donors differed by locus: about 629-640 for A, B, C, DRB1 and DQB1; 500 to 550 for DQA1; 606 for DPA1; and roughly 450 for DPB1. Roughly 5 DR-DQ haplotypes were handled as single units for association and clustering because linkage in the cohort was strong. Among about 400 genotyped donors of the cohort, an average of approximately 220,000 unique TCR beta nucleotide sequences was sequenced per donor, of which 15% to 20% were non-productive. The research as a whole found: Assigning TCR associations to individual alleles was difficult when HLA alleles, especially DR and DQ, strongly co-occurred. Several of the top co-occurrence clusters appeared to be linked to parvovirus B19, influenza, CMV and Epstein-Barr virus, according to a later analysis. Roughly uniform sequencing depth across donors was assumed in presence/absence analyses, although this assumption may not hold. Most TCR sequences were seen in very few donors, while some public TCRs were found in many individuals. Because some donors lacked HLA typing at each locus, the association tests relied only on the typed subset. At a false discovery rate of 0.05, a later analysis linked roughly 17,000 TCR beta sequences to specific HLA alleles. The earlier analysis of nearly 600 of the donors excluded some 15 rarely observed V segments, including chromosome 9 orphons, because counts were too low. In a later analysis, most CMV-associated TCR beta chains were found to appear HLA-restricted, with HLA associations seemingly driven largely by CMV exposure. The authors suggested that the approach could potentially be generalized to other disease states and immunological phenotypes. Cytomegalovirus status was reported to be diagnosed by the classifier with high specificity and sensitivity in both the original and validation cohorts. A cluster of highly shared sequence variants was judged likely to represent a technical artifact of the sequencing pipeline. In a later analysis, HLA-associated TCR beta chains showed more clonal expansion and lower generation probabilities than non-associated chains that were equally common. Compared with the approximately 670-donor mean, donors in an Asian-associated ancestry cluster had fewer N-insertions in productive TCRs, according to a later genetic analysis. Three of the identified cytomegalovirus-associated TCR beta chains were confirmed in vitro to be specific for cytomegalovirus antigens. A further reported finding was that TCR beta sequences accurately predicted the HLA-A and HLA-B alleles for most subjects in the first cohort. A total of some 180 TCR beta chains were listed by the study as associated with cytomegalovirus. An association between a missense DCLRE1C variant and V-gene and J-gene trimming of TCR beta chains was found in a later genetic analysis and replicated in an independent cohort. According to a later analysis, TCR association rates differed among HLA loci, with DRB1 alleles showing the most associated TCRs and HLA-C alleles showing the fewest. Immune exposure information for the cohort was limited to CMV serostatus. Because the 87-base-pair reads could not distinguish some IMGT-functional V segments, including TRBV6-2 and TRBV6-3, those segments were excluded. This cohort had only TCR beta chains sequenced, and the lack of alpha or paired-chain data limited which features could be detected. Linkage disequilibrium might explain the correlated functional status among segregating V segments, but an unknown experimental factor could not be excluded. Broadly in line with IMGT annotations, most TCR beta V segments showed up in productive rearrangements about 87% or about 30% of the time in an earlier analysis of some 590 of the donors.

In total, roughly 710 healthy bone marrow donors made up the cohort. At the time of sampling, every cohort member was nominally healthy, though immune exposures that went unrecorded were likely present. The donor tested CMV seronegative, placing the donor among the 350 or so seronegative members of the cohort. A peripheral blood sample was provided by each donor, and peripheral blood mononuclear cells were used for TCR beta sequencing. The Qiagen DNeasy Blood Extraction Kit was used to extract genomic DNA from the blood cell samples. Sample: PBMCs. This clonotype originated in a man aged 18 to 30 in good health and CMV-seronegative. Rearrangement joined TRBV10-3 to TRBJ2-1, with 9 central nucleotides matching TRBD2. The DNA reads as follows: TGTGCCATCAGTGAGTCGACAGGCGGGGGGGCCTCCTGGCAGTTCTTC. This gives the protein CAISESTGGGASWQFF.